A selection of T cell receptor beta chains follows, all from one sample in a study of blood T cells in healthy people across ages. TCRdb reprocessed the 5' RACE reads via MiXCR and lists one record per CDR3 protein. The repertoire holds about 780,000 distinct CDR3 sequences, with 35% to 50% as singletons. Sequenced: blood. The receptors were gathered from an elderly man in good health. Both conserved end residues are part of each CDR3. Fields, in order: clone size, J gene, V gene, CDR3 length, D gene, CDR3 DNA, CDR3 protein. D genes are given only for firm matches. Expanded clones get a size class; other rows say once, few or many, or leave the size out.

.	TRBJ1-2	TRBV3-1	12	TRBD1	TGTGCCAGCAGGCAGGGGGCAGCTGGCTACACCTTC	CASRQGAAGYTF
once	TRBJ2-1	TRBV6-5	15	TRBD1	TGTGCCAGCACCGAGGGGACAGGGACCTACAATGAGCAGTTCTTC	CASTEGTGTYNEQFF
.	TRBJ2-3	TRBV6-6	15	TRBD1	TGTGCCAGCAGCCCAGGCAGGGGGTGGACAGATACGCAGTATTTT	CASSPGRGWTDTQYF
.	TRBJ2-4	TRBV11-1	14	TRBD1	TGTGCCAGCAGCTTTCCAGGACAGGGAATAAAGCAGTACTTC	CASSFPGQGIKQYF
.	TRBJ2-7	TRBV5-1	15	.	TGCGCCAGCAGCTTGGGCCCAGGGGGGGACTACGAGCAGTACTTC	CASSLGPGGDYEQYF
.	TRBJ2-4	TRBV12-3/TRBV12-4	15	TRBD2	TGTGCCAGCAGTTTAGGGCGGGCGGGAGCTTACGAGCGGTACTTC	CASSLGRAGAYERYF
.	TRBJ2-7	TRBV24-1	17	.	TGTGCCACCAGTGATTTGCCCAGGGTAAGATCAACCTACGAGCAGTACTTC	CATSDLPRVRSTYEQYF
.	TRBJ2-7	TRBV6-5	15	TRBD1	TGTGCCAGCAGCCGGGACAGAACCTCCTACAATGAGCAGTACTTC	CASSRDRTSYNEQYF
few	TRBJ1-2	TRBV2	14	.	TGTGCCAGCAGTTCGGACGGAGCTAACTATGGCTACACCTTC	CASSSDGANYGYTF
few	TRBJ1-2	TRBV20-1	15	TRBD1	TGCAGTGCAACAGTCGAGGGACAGGGGAGCTATGGCTACACCTTC	CSATVEGQGSYGYTF
.	TRBJ2-5	TRBV3-1	15	TRBD2	TGTGCCAGCAGCGATCGACTAGCTCTCCAAGAGACCCAGTACTTC	CASSDRLALQETQYF
.	TRBJ1-5	TRBV20-1	15	.	TGCAGTGCTCCCCGGGCGTCTAATAGCAATCAGCCCCAGCATTTT	CSAPRASNSNQPQHF
few	TRBJ1-1	TRBV12-3/TRBV12-4	14	.	TGTGCCAGCGGGACCGGACACGCGAACACTGAAGCTTTCTTT	CASGTGHANTEAFF
.	TRBJ1-1	TRBV13	14	.	TGTGCCAGCACCCCGACGGGAGGGGACACTGAAGCTTTCTTT	CASTPTGGDTEAFF
.	TRBJ2-1	TRBV13	14	TRBD2	TGTGCCAGCGGCTTCGGACTAGCGGACAATGAGCAGTTCTTC	CASGFGLADNEQFF
.	TRBJ2-3	TRBV27	15	TRBD2	TGTGCCAGCAGTTCGATTCTAGCGGGAGTGGATACGCAGTATTTT	CASSSILAGVDTQYF
few	TRBJ1-2	TRBV5-1	14	.	TGCGCCAGCCGGAGTCCGGGCAACGACTATGGCTACACCTTC	CASRSPGNDYGYTF
.	TRBJ2-1	TRBV19	15	.	TGTGCCAGTACCCAATTCACGACAGGTGACAATGAGCAGTTCTTC	CASTQFTTGDNEQFF
.	TRBJ2-2	TRBV24-1	13	.	TGTGCCACCAGGGGTACGAACACCGGGGAGCTGTTTTTT	CATRGTNTGELFF
.	TRBJ2-1	TRBV4-2	15	.	TGTGCCAGCAGCCAAGCGGGGAACTCCTACAATGAGCAGTTCTTC	CASSQAGNSYNEQFF
once	TRBJ2-3	TRBV29-1	14	TRBD1	TGCAGCGTCTCGACAGGGGGCTATACAGATACGCAGTATTTT	CSVSTGGYTDTQYF
.	TRBJ2-7	TRBV28	14	.	TGTGCCAGCAGTTTAAGGGTCCAGGGCCCGAATGGGTACTTC	CASSLRVQGPNGYF
few	TRBJ2-7	TRBV20-1	12	.	TGCAGTGCCAGTTCCGGTCGGGGTGAGCAGTACTTC	CSASSGRGEQYF
.	TRBJ2-1	TRBV6-1	14	TRBD1	TGTGCCAGCTTAAGACAGGGGCATTCCAATGAGCAGTTCTTC	CASLRQGHSNEQFF
.	TRBJ2-1	TRBV4-2	16	.	TGTGCCAGCAGCCAAGCAGAGACACGGTACGACAATGAGCAGTTCTTC	CASSQAETRYDNEQFF
few	TRBJ2-4	TRBV28	15	.	TGTGCCAGCAGTTTAACTCTTATGGTCGGAAACATTCGGTACTTC	CASSLTLMVGNIRYF
.	TRBJ2-3	TRBV6-2/TRBV6-3	17	TRBD2	TGTGCCAGCCACCTTATCGGGACTAGCGTCAACACAGATACGCAGTATTTT	CASHLIGTSVNTDTQYF
.	TRBJ2-1	TRBV2	14	TRBD2	TGTGCCAGCAGCACCGGGACTAAGTTTGATGGGCAGTTCTTC	CASSTGTKFDGQFF
.	TRBJ2-5	TRBV4-1	16	TRBD2	TGCGCCAGCAGCCAAGTAAGCGGGGGGCTCCAAGAGACCCAGTACTTC	CASSQVSGGLQETQYF
few	TRBJ2-1	TRBV29-1	13	TRBD2	TGCAGCGTTCCTGGACTAGCCGGCGGGGGGCAGTTCTTC	CSVPGLAGGGQFF
few	TRBJ2-1	TRBV7-6	13	.	TGTGCCAGCAGTCCCACTCCCCGGGTCGAGCAGTTCTTC	CASSPTPRVEQFF
.	TRBJ2-4	TRBV20-1	13	TRBD2	TGCAGTGCTTCTCTAGCGGACAAAAACATTCAGTACTTC	CSASLADKNIQYF
few	TRBJ1-6	TRBV16	15	.	TGTGCCAGCAGCCACCCGGACAATTTAAATTCACCCCTCCACTTT	CASSHPDNLNSPLHF
.	TRBJ2-7	TRBV6-5	16	TRBD1	TGTGCCAGCAGACCTCCGGGACAGGGATACCCCTACGAGCAGTACTTC	CASRPPGQGYPYEQYF